The sequence of this T cell receptor (beta chain) was determined in a study of human T cells and chemical hapten exposure. Study-wide findings and caveats: Significantly more large CDR3 similarity clusters were formed by expanded TCRs than by controls. No shift was seen in TCRs above 1 in 1000 frequency with DPC sensitization.

V was trimmed by 2 bases and J by 4 bases, leaving 11 bases between them. This CDR3 is built from 14 residues. Germline CDR1 and CDR2: SGHTA and FQGNSA. TCRdb reprocessed the RACE reads with MiXCR, giving one entry per CDR3 protein. The table lists 350,000 to 400,000 distinct CDR3 sequences, over 6% of them singletons. The table lists this clonotype with a few counts. What it recognizes is unknown. The time point was: patch test 2, 6 weeks after DPC sensitization. Documented treatment: therapeutic diphenylcyclopropenone sensitization with weekly scalp DPC. People who gave samples had alopecia, were 18 to 70 years old, and were suitable for DPC. Researchers extracted total RNA from unfractionated whole blood.

The sequences come from whole blood, collected in connection with sensitization to the hapten diphenylcyclopropenone (DPC). V gene TRBV7-2 combines with J gene TRBJ2-5; tentatively, D is TRBD1 (6 bases). The TCR was taken from a woman younger than 35 with alopecia areata. Some clones in this sample may be carry-over from other donors' samples. The CDR3 DNA follows: TGTGCCAGCAGCTTATTCACAGGGACAGAGACCCAGTACTTC. The encoded protein is CASSLFTGTETQYF.